This record looks at one T cell receptor beta chain sequence and its context. Germline V gene lookup returns CDR1 SGHVS and CDR2 FNYEAQ. J gave up 4 bases and V 5 bases, and 14 bases lay outside the gene matches. The CDR3 runs 17 residues. Some clones are missing from TCRdb's copy, which holds only in-frame ones; the method was immunoSEQ multiplex PCR. The profile covers more than 150,000 clones, with approximately 92% appearing a single time and about 9.4% taken by the ten largest. The data are from a study of T cell responses to AZD1222 COVID-19 vaccine. The overall study: The analysis combined second doses at about 4 or about 12 weeks.

Specimen: peripheral blood, collected on day 0 of AZD1222 vaccination. The clonotype was recovered from an adult in good health. The chain is built from TRBV7-6 and TRBJ1-3, with TRBD1 matching 7 bases. In nucleotides, the CDR3 is TGTGCCAGCAGCCGAAGTAATACAGGGGTAGACGGAAACACCATATATTTT. Protein: CASSRSNTGVDGNTIYF.